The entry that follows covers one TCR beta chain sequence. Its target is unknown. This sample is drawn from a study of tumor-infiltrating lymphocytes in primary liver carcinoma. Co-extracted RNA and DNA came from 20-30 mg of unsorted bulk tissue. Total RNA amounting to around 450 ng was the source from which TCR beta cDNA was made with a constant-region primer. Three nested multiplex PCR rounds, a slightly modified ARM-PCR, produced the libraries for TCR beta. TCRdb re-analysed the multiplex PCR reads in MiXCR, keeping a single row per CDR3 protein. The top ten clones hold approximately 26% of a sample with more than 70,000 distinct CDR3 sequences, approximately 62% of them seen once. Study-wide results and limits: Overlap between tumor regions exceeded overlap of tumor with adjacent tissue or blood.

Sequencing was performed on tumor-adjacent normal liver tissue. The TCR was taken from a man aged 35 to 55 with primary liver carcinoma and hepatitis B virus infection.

CDR3 residues: CASSLAGGPGTQYF. CDR3 nucleotides: TGTGCCAGCAGCTTAGCGGGAGGGCCAGGTACGCAGTATTTT. The J gene is TRBJ2-3, the V gene TRBV7-3, with TRBD2 matching 9 bases. J was trimmed by 8 bases and V by 2 bases; bases with no gene match: 5. This CDR3 spans 14 amino acids. Germline CDR1 and CDR2: SGHTA and FQGTGA.